Following are 28 T cell receptor beta chains from one sample sequenced in a study of CD8 T cells in ankylosing spondylitis. TCRdb used MiXCR to reprocess the 5' RACE reads, holding one entry per CDR3 protein. The top ten hold 9% to 15% of the sample, which has about 130,000 distinct CDR3 sequences, 6.5% to 9% seen once. Sequencing was performed on blood, either unsorted or a sorted T cell fraction (not recorded which). Every receptor here comes from a male donor with ankylosing spondylitis or in good health (not recorded which).

The table lists this clonotype with many counts. J is TRBJ2-7 and V is TRBV5-1, with a possible D match to TRBD1 (5 bases). Trimming took 0 bases from V and 1 from J, leaving 11 bases between them. CDR3 length: 15 residues. From germline, CDR1 is SGHRS and CDR2 YFSETQ. CDR3 residues: CASSLGAGPSYEQYF. In DNA, the CDR3 is TGCGCCAGCAGCTTGGGAGCAGGGCCTTCCTACGAGCAGTACTTC.

This clonotype was counted ten times or more. The rearrangement links TRBV20-1 to TRBJ2-5; D is unclear. Germline V gene sequence: CDR1 DFQATT, CDR2 SNEGSKA (reference sequence). The length of the CDR3 is 14 residues. Trimming removed 5 bases at V and 0 bases at J, with 13 bases between. CDR3 protein: CSAERQPDQETQYF. CDR3 in DNA: TGCAGTGCTGAACGGCAGCCGGACCAAGAGACCCAGTACTTC.

This clonotype was seen at least ten times. The chain couples TRBV11-2 to TRBJ2-2, with 13 bases aligning to TRBD2. The CDR3 runs 18 residues. J gave up 4 bases and V 4 bases, and 9 bases lay outside the gene matches. CDR1 and CDR2 from the germline V gene are SGHAT and FQNNGV. Here the CDR3 DNA reads TGTGCCAGCAGCTCCACCTCGGGACTAGCGGGGTTCACCGGGGAGCTGTTTTTT. As protein: CASSSTSGLAGFTGELFF.

This clonotype was counted ten times or more. The gene calls are TRBV20-1 and TRBJ2-2; 10 bases map to TRBD2. Germline V gene sequence: CDR1 DFQATT, CDR2 SNEGSKA (reference sequence). The V segment lost 1 base and the J segment 7 bases; nucleotides outside the gene matches: 3. This CDR3 spans 14 amino acids. The CDR3 sequence: CSARASGSHGELFF. CDR3 nucleotides: TGCAGTGCTAGAGCTAGCGGGAGCCACGGGGAGCTGTTTTTT.

The sample holds many counts of this clonotype. The chain combines TRBV12-3 or TRBV12-4 with TRBJ2-1; TRBD2 matches at 11 bases. V shed 6 bases and J 4 bases; nucleotides not matched to a gene: 5. The CDR3 length is 15 residues. CDR3 region: CASRTSGILYNEQFF. CDR3 sequence (DNA): TGTGCCAGCAGGACTAGCGGGATCCTTTACAATGAGCAGTTCTTC.

This clonotype was observed at least ten times. The chain employs TRBV7-3 and TRBJ1-6; D not certain. The V end was cut by 5 bases, the J end by 8 bases, with 13 bases between. Germline CDR1 is SGHTA and CDR2 is FQGTGA. The CDR3 extends over 14 amino acids. The CDR3 coding sequence is TGTGCCAGCAGCCTGAGGGCCGGATATTCACCCCTCCACTTT. It yields the protein CASSLRAGYSPLHF.

This clonotype was found many times. This chain connects TRBV20-1 to TRBJ2-7, with 14 bases lining up with TRBD2. This CDR3 has 15 residues. Germline V gives CDR1 DFQATT, CDR2 SNEGSKA (reference sequence). The V segment lost 6 bases and the J segment 4 bases; nucleotides outside the gene matches: 8. In nucleotides, the CDR3 is TGCAGTGCCCAGACTAGCGGGGGGGGAGGTTACGAGCAGTACTTC. This encodes CSAQTSGGGGYEQYF.

This clonotype was counted a few times. The rearrangement uses TRBV20-1 and TRBJ2-1, with TRBD2 matching over 9 bases. The CDR3 consists of 16 residues. Germline CDR1 DFQATT, CDR2 SNEGSKA (reference sequence). Losses at the gene ends were 5 bases for V and 0 bases for J; bases not matched to a gene: 8. The CDR3 region has the DNA TGCAGTGCTGGAGGGACTAGCCCTTCCTCCTACAATGAGCAGTTCTTC. Translation: CSAGGTSPSSYNEQFF.

This clonotype was seen repeatedly, ten times or more. The rearrangement links TRBV20-1 to TRBJ1-2, with TRBD1 matching over 10 bases. CDR3 length equals 13 residues. The germline gives CDR1 DFQATT, CDR2 SNEGSKA (reference sequence). Trimming took 3 bases from V and 6 from J; bases not matched to a gene: 4. Here the CDR3 DNA reads TGCAGTGCTAGGAAGACAGGGGGCGATGGCTACACCTTC. As protein: CSARKTGGDGYTF.

At least ten counts were recorded for this clonotype. This sequence joins TRBV7-2 and TRBJ2-4; D not resolved. V was pared by 2 bases and J by 0 bases, with 5 bases between. The CDR3 covers 14 residues. Germline V gene sequence: CDR1 SGHTA, CDR2 FQGNSA. The DNA for the CDR3 is TGTGCCAGCAGCTTATTGGGAGCCAAAAACATTCAGTACTTC. Its translation: CASSLLGAKNIQYF.

This clonotype was seen repeatedly, ten times or more. The V gene is TRBV4-1, the J gene TRBJ1-1; D uncertain. The V end was cut by 1 base, the J end by 0 bases, with 9 bases between. The CDR3 length is 15 residues. Germline V lookup: CDR1 MGHRA, CDR2 YSYEKL. The DNA of the CDR3 is TGCGCCAGCAGCCAAGCACGGGATATGAACACTGAAGCTTTCTTT. This encodes CASSQARDMNTEAFF.

This clonotype occurred a few times. The chain uses TRBV7-8 and TRBJ2-5, with 9 bases fitting TRBD1. Trimming at V came to 2 bases and at J to 2 bases, leaving 3 bases not matched to a gene. This CDR3 is built from 15 residues. Germline V CDR1 and CDR2: SGHVS, FQNEAQ. Here the CDR3 reads CASSLWGQGQETQYF. The CDR3 nucleotides are TGTGCCAGCAGCTTATGGGGACAGGGACAAGAGACCCAGTACTTC.

The chain recombines TRBV4-2 with TRBJ2-3, with TRBD2 matching over 9 bases. This CDR3 has 16 amino acids. V dropped 0 bases and J dropped 3; count of bases not matched to a gene: 4. Germline loops: CDR1 LGHNA, CDR2 YNFKEQ. CDR3 residues: CASSQDPAGGTDTQYF. CDR3 nucleotides: TGTGCCAGCAGCCAAGATCCGGCGGGAGGGACAGATACGCAGTATTTT.

This clonotype has a count of ten or more. The chain employs TRBV29-1 and TRBJ2-2; 8 nucleotides agree with TRBD1. After removal of 1 base from V and 4 bases from J, the junction contained 2 bases not matched to a gene. This CDR3 has 14 residues. Germline CDR1 reads SQVTM; CDR2 reads ANQGSEA. The CDR3 protein is CSVEGQGSTGELFF. The CDR3, as DNA: TGCAGCGTTGAAGGACAGGGGAGCACCGGGGAGCTGTTTTTT.

V usage is TRBV10-3 and J usage is TRBJ2-7, with 11 bases that match TRBD1. CDR1 ENHRY and CDR2 SYGVKD come from the germline V gene. The CDR3 consists of 16 residues. Unmatched junction bases numbered 11, after V lost 6 bases and J lost 4 bases. The CDR3 region is CAISGARTGGVYEQYF. The CDR3 bases are TGTGCCATCAGCGGGGCCCGGACAGGGGGCGTATACGAGCAGTACTTC.

This clonotype was seen ten or more times. The V and J genes are TRBV5-1 and TRBJ2-3; D might be TRBD1 (5 bases). The CDR3 is made up of 15 amino acids. V lost 7 bases, J lost 1 base, and 16 bases lay in between. The germline V gene encodes CDR1 SGHRS and CDR2 YFSETQ. This CDR3 reads CASGNGASGTDTQYF. The CDR3 DNA sequence: TGCGCCAGCGGAAATGGGGCGTCAGGCACAGATACGCAGTATTTT.

This clonotype was seen repeatedly, ten times or more. This chain joins TRBV12-3 or TRBV12-4 and TRBJ2-1, with D possibly TRBD2 on 5 matching bases. The CDR3 is made up of 15 amino acids. V lost 6 bases to trimming and J lost 4 bases, with 16 bases between them. The CDR3 region has the DNA TGTGCCAGCAGCCCCCTAGGGAGCGTGTACAATGAGCAGTTCTTC. It codes for CASSPLGSVYNEQFF.

This clonotype was seen ten or more times. V is TRBV7-9 and J is TRBJ2-7; tentatively, D is TRBD1 (5 bases). The CDR3 has 13 amino acids. The germline V and J ends were trimmed by 3 bases and 3 bases, with 9 bases remaining between them. Germline lookup yields CDR1 SEHNR and CDR2 FQNEAQ (reference sequence). CDR3 amino acids: CASSFTGIYEQYF. The CDR3 DNA reads as TGTGCCAGCAGCTTCACAGGCATCTACGAGCAGTACTTC.

This clonotype was seen at least ten times. V is TRBV20-1 and J is TRBJ2-3; tentative D call: TRBD1 (5 bases). Deletions cut 4 bases from V and 1 base from J, with 9 bases between. Per the germline V gene, CDR1 is DFQATT and CDR2 is SNEGSKA (reference sequence). The CDR3 contains 13 residues. CDR3 sequence reads: CSAKGEGTDTQYF. The CDR3 nucleotides read TGCAGTGCTAAAGGGGAAGGCACAGATACGCAGTATTTT.

This clonotype was observed many times. Mismatch with germline at one junction end may stem from a read error. This chain links TRBV7-8 with TRBJ2-1, with 8 bases identical to TRBD2. The germline CDR1 and CDR2 sequences are SGHVS and FQNEAQ. The length of the CDR3 is 16 residues. Written as DNA, the CDR3 is TGTGCCAGCAGCTTGCCATCTAGCGGGCGCGATAATGAGAAGTTCTTC. Translation gives CASSLPSSGRDNEKFF.

Many counts were recorded for this clonotype. The chain employs TRBV20-1 and TRBJ2-7; 8 bases are a match to TRBD2. After removal of 3 bases from V and 9 bases from J, the junction contained 7 bases not matched to a gene. Germline V gene sequence: CDR1 DFQATT, CDR2 SNEGSKA (reference sequence). The CDR3 contains 12 residues. CDR3 residues: CSASGGDRGQYF. For the CDR3, the DNA is TGCAGTGCTAGCGGGGGGGACCGGGGGCAGTACTTC.

This clonotype was recorded many times. This chain connects TRBV20-1 to TRBJ2-1; D is unclear. The CDR3 contains 11 residues. The V end was cut by 3 bases, the J end by 8 bases, with 8 bases between. CDR1 is DFQATT and CDR2 is SNEGSKA in the germline V gene (reference sequence). As DNA, the CDR3 is TGCAGTGCTAGCAGATACGATGAGCAGTTCTTC. Protein product: CSASRYDEQFF.

This chain links TRBV5-1 with TRBJ2-2; D is perhaps TRBD1 (6 bases). The ends were cut back, 3 bases at V and 7 bases at J, with 13 bases in the middle. This CDR3 comprises 14 residues. Per the germline V gene, CDR1 is SGHRS and CDR2 is YFSETQ. CDR3 DNA sequence: TGCGCCAGCAGCTCAACAGGGACGCGCGGGGAGCTGTTTTTT. Amino acids: CASSSTGTRGELFF.

This clonotype has a count of ten or more. The chain joins TRBV18 to TRBJ2-7; no reliable D call. The germline CDR1 and CDR2 sequences are KGHSH and LQKENI. With 0 bases removed from V and 3 bases from J, the gap between germline ends came to 12 bases. The CDR3 runs 15 residues. The CDR3: CASSPPGNLGYEQYF. The CDR3 bases are TGTGCCAGCTCACCACCGGGTAATTTAGGCTACGAGCAGTACTTC.

This clonotype has a count of ten or more. The chain couples TRBV5-1 to TRBJ2-3; TRBD2 matches at 8 bases. V shed 4 bases, J shed 3 bases, and the junction held 4 bases outside the gene matches. The CDR3 contains 14 residues. In germline, CDR1 is SGHRS, CDR2 YFSETQ. The CDR3 DNA is TGCGCCAGCAGCGCTGCGGGGGGAACAGATACGCAGTATTTT. It specifies CASSAAGGTDTQYF.

This clonotype was seen ten or more times. The V gene is TRBV5-1, the J gene TRBJ2-3, with D possibly being TRBD1 (6 bases). Looked up from germline, CDR1 is SGHRS and CDR2 is YFSETQ. The CDR3 has 13 amino acids. The germline V and J ends were trimmed by 7 bases and 5 bases, with 14 bases remaining between them. In DNA form, the CDR3 reads TGCGCCAGCCGAGCGGCAGGGGTAGATACGCAGTATTTT. Encoded protein: CASRAAGVDTQYF.

This clonotype was counted many times. V usage is TRBV15 and J usage is TRBJ1-6; D is possibly TRBD1 (6 bases). V was shortened by 6 bases and J by 4 bases, with 13 bases between the two germline ends. From germline, CDR1 is LNHNV and CDR2 YYDKDF (reference sequence). The CDR3 has 15 amino acids. CDR3 region: CATSTGIEYNSPLHF. The CDR3 nucleotides are TGTGCCACCAGTACAGGGATTGAGTATAATTCACCCCTCCACTTT.

In its sample, this clonotype was seen many times. This chain uses TRBV11-2 with TRBJ1-2, with D unclear. Trimming removed 5 bases at V and 5 bases at J, with 15 bases between. The length of the CDR3 is 14 residues. Germline V gives CDR1 SGHAT, CDR2 FQNNGV. CDR3 coding DNA: TGTGCCAGCAGCCCACTCCGGACGGGTTATGGCTACACCTTC. It translates to CASSPLRTGYGYTF.